This entry is about one TCR beta chain. The antigen remains undetermined. This entry is derived from a study of T cells in Graves' hyperthyroidism and ophthalmopathy. Study-level points and caveats: The majority of expanded thyroid clonotypes above 0.001 also appeared in blood.

Used for diagnoses were clinical symptoms, serum thyroxine and TRAb, thyroid ultrasound and orbital computed tomography. Amplification targeted TCR beta CDR3 regions from RNA transcripts. The study used the HTBI primer set for a first-round RT-PCR of the TCR CDR3. One entry per CDR3 protein results from TCRdb running MiXCR on the multiplex PCR reads. The sample lists 500,000 to 600,000 distinct CDR3 sequences; about half were seen once. This CDR3 has 14 amino acids. Germline CDR1 is SQVTM and CDR2 is ANQGSEA. V shed 6 bases and J 3 bases; nucleotides not matched to a gene: 9. The receptor's source is an adult woman with Graves' disease, either hyperthyroidism or ophthalmopathy (not recorded which). The chain recombines TRBV29-1 with TRBJ1-1; 8 nucleotides agree with TRBD1. Sequenced input: peripheral blood or thyroid tissue (not recorded which). As DNA, the CDR3 is TGCAGCGTCACTTGGACAGGGACAGACACTGAAGCTTTCTTT. This sequence encodes CSVTWTGTDTEAFF.